Listed below are T cell receptor beta chains from one sample, sequenced in a study of blood T cell repertoires in COVID-19. TCRdb's copy holds only in-frame clones and misses some; the assay was immunoSEQ multiplex PCR. This table holds 150,000 to 200,000 clones, about 86% found once. Material for sequencing was peripheral blood. These receptors were obtained from a man aged 50-59 years with active or convalescent COVID-19. Both conserved end residues are part of each CDR3. D genes are given only for firm matches. Size values are once, few and many counts, or a class for expanded clones, and some rows have none.

CDR3 protein | CDR3 DNA | D gene | J gene | clone size | V gene
CASSVGTSGGPLMTGELFF | TGTGCCAGCAGCGTCGGGACTAGCGGGGGGCCCCTGATGACCGGGGAGCTGTTTTTT | TRBD2 | TRBJ2-2 | NA | TRBV9
CASSPYFRQGATEAFF | TGTGCCAGCAGTCCGTACTTTCGGCAGGGGGCCACTGAAGCTTTCTTT | TRBD1 | TRBJ1-1 | NA | TRBV28
CASSFAVPHGQYF | TGTGCCAGCAGCTTTGCGGTCCCACACGGGCAGTACTTC | NA | TRBJ2-7 | few | TRBV11-2
CASSDSRSPGGYDNQPQHF | TGTGCCAGCAGTGACTCTCGGTCACCGGGAGGGTATGACAATCAGCCCCAGCATTTT | NA | TRBJ1-5 | NA | TRBV6-4
CASSFEGFYGYTF | TGTGCCAGCAGTTTCGAGGGATTCTATGGCTACACCTTC | NA | TRBJ1-2 | few | TRBV12-3/TRBV12-4
CAISRGTNTEAFF | TGTGCCATTAGTCGGGGAACGAACACTGAAGCTTTCTTT | NA | TRBJ1-1 | NA | TRBV28
CASSSDRVEAGNQPQHF | TGTGCCAGCAGTTCAGACAGGGTCGAAGCAGGCAATCAGCCCCAGCATTTT | TRBD1 | TRBJ1-5 | NA | TRBV6-2/TRBV6-3
CASSLELAYEQYF | TGTGCCAGCAGCTTGGAACTAGCCTACGAGCAGTACTTC | NA | TRBJ2-7 | NA | TRBV7-7
CASSQAGATSGNTIYF | TGTGCCAGCAGCCAAGCTGGGGCGACCTCTGGAAACACCATATATTTT | NA | TRBJ1-3 | once | TRBV3-1/TRBV3-2
CSVTPGKQGETQYF | TGCAGCGTGACCCCCGGGAAGCAAGGGGAGACCCAGTACTTC | NA | TRBJ2-5 | few | TRBV29-1
CASGSLSGTGANYNYGYTF | TGTGCTAGTGGTTCACTTTCAGGGACAGGGGCAAACTATAACTATGGCTACACCTTC | TRBD1 | TRBJ1-2 | NA | TRBV12-5
CASSLRQGPTINEKLFF | TGTGCCAGCAGCTTAAGACAGGGACCGACAATTAATGAAAAACTGTTTTTT | TRBD1 | TRBJ1-4 | NA | TRBV13
CASSSTGGTTDTQYF | TGTGCCAGTAGTTCTACAGGCGGGACCACAGATACGCAGTATTTT | NA | TRBJ2-3 | NA | TRBV19
CASRSGQGNYGYTF | TGTGCCAGCAGGTCCGGACAGGGGAACTATGGCTACACCTTC | TRBD1 | TRBJ1-2 | NA | TRBV27
CASSHEISGNTIYF | TGTGCCAGCAGCCACGAGATCTCTGGAAACACCATATATTTT | NA | TRBJ1-3 | NA | TRBV3-1/TRBV3-2
CASSVGPRQGGPYNEQFF | TGTGCCAGCAGCGTAGGCCCCCGACAGGGGGGCCCCTACAATGAGCAGTTCTTC | TRBD1 | TRBJ2-1 | NA | TRBV9
CASTPSYEQYF | TGTGCCAGCACCCCATCCTACGAGCAGTACTTC | NA | TRBJ2-7 | NA | TRBV2
CASSLDINQPQHF | TGTGCCAGCAGCCTGGACATAAATCAGCCCCAGCATTTT | NA | TRBJ1-5 | NA | TRBV11-2
CASSIDRSGQGDGYTF | TGTGCCAGTAGTATAGACCGCTCGGGACAGGGGGATGGCTACACCTTC | TRBD1 | TRBJ1-2 | NA | TRBV19
CASSVNGAWDEQFF | TGCGCCAGCAGCGTGAATGGGGCTTGGGATGAGCAGTTCTTC | NA | TRBJ2-1 | NA | TRBV5-1
CASSPTGQGVTDTQYF | TGTGCCAGCAGCCCCACAGGACAGGGAGTCACAGATACGCAGTATTTT | TRBD1 | TRBJ2-3 | NA | TRBV3-1/TRBV3-2
CASSLTSGRAGEQFF | TGTGCCAGCTCACTGACTAGCGGGAGGGCCGGTGAGCAGTTCTTC | TRBD2 | TRBJ2-1 | NA | TRBV18
CASRKGEDSYGYTF | TGTGCCAGCAGGAAGGGGGAAGATTCGTATGGCTACACCTTC | NA | TRBJ1-2 | NA | TRBV28
CASEDRAGNSPLHF | TGTGCCAGTGAAGACAGGGCGGGAAATTCACCCCTCCACTTT | TRBD1 | TRBJ1-6 | NA | TRBV19
CASSPLAGVVFF | TGTGCCAGCAGCCCACTAGCGGGAGTGGTGTTCTTC | TRBD2 | TRBJ2-1 | NA | TRBV3-1/TRBV3-2
CASSGGLGPLRNQPQHF | TGTGCCAGCAGTGGGGGACTTGGGCCGCTGCGCAATCAGCCCCAGCATTTT | NA | TRBJ1-5 | NA | TRBV6-8
CASSLVTSGRTDTQYF | TGTGCCAGCAGTTTAGTGACTAGCGGGAGGACAGATACGCAGTATTTT | TRBD2 | TRBJ2-3 | NA | TRBV28
CASSPRERVVPEQFF | TGTGCCAGCTCACCACGAGAGCGGGTGGTCCCTGAGCAGTTCTTC | NA | TRBJ2-1 | NA | TRBV18
CASSETSGNTGELFF | TGTGCCAGCAGCGAGACTAGCGGTAACACCGGGGAGCTGTTTTTT | TRBD2 | TRBJ2-2 | NA | TRBV7-2
CASSLVSGGVTEAFF | TGTGCCAGCAGCTTGGTGTCAGGGGGCGTCACTGAAGCTTTCTTT | TRBD1 | TRBJ1-1 | NA | TRBV5-5
CASRAGQGSTEAFF | TGTGCCAGCAGGGCGGGACAGGGGAGCACTGAAGCTTTCTTT | TRBD1 | TRBJ1-1 | NA | TRBV7-3
CASSPGNWTPLHF | TGTGCCAGCTCACCCGGGAACTGGACACCCCTCCACTTT | NA | TRBJ1-6 | NA | TRBV18
CASSQERGGEQFF | TGTGCCAGCAGCCAAGAAAGGGGAGGTGAGCAGTTCTTC | NA | TRBJ2-1 | once | TRBV3-1/TRBV3-2
CASSVEVTSVDTQYF | TGTGCCAGCAGCGTAGAGGTGACTAGCGTGGATACGCAGTATTTT | TRBD2 | TRBJ2-3 | NA | TRBV9
CASSLERGHWNEQFF | TGTGCCAGCAGCCTCGAGCGGGGGCATTGGAATGAGCAGTTCTTC | TRBD2 | TRBJ2-1 | NA | TRBV5-6
CASSRTWGDDEAFF | TGCGCCAGCAGCCGGACGTGGGGGGATGATGAAGCTTTCTTT | NA | TRBJ1-1 | NA | TRBV4-3
CASSLGPNEQFF | TGTGCCAGCAGTCTAGGCCCCAATGAGCAGTTCTTC | NA | TRBJ2-1 | few | TRBV27
CASRKNTGGLGEQYF | TGTGCCAGCAGGAAAAACACAGGGGGCCTTGGAGAGCAGTACTTC | TRBD1 | TRBJ2-7 | NA | TRBV6-5
CASSLTGGARVDQPQHF | TGTGCCAGCTCACTTACAGGGGGCGCCCGGGTGGATCAGCCCCAGCATTTT | TRBD1 | TRBJ1-5 | NA | TRBV18
CASSNRQGEKLFF | TGTGCCAGCTCCAACAGACAGGGGGAAAAACTGTTTTTT | TRBD1 | TRBJ1-4 | NA | TRBV18
CAWTPGTSGYQETQYF | TGTGCCTGGACCCCCGGGACTAGCGGGTACCAAGAGACCCAGTACTTC | TRBD2 | TRBJ2-5 | NA | TRBV30
CASSPRQREASKNIQYF | TGTGCCAGCTCACCGAGGCAGCGGGAGGCCTCCAAAAACATTCAGTACTTC | TRBD2 | TRBJ2-4 | NA | TRBV18
CASSFAGLTGELFF | TGTGCCAGCAGTTTCGCAGGGCTGACCGGGGAGCTGTTTTTT | NA | TRBJ2-2 | once | TRBV28
CASSPGQNTGELFF | TGTGCCAGCTCACCGGGACAGAACACCGGGGAGCTGTTTTTT | NA | TRBJ2-2 | NA | TRBV18
CASRRQGLANEKLFF | TGTGCCAGCAGACGACAGGGTTTGGCTAATGAAAAACTGTTTTTT | TRBD1 | TRBJ1-4 | NA | TRBV2
CASSQDAAGGPKEQFF | TGTGCCAGCAGCCAAGATGCGGCGGGGGGGCCCAAGGAGCAGTTCTTC | TRBD2 | TRBJ2-1 | NA | TRBV4-2